These 14 T cell receptor beta chains originate from one sample sequenced in a study of blood T cells in healthy people across ages. Alongside a J-beta primer mix, a sample-barcoded 5' primer served in a second PCR lasting about 6 to 12 cycles. TCRdb ran MiXCR on the 5' RACE reads and lists one entry per CDR3 protein. The sample yields over a million distinct CDR3 sequences, 45% seen once. The sample taken for sequencing was blood. These receptors all come from a woman aged 55-70 years in good health.

This sequence joins TRBV7-8 and TRBJ2-5; TRBD2 agrees at 11 bases. CDR3 length: 15 amino acids. Germline CDR1 reads SGHVS; CDR2 reads FQNEAQ. V shed 5 bases, J shed 5 bases, and the junction held 7 bases outside the gene matches. CDR3 in amino acids: CASSRVAGGRETQYF. DNA of the CDR3: TGTGCCAGCAGCCGCGTAGCGGGAGGGCGGGAGACCCAGTACTTC. Supplemented by reference TRBV7-8 and TRBJ2-5, the full variable domain reads GAGVSQSPRYKVAKRGQDVALRCDPISGHVSLFWYQQALGQGPEFLTYFQNEAQLDKSGLPSDRFFAERPEGSVSTLKIQRTQQEDSAVYLCASSRVAGGRETQYFGPGTRLLVL.

This chain connects TRBV12-3 or TRBV12-4 to TRBJ2-3, with TRBD1 matching 7 bases. J lost 2 bases, V lost 3 bases, and 5 bases had no gene match. This CDR3 comprises 15 residues. The CDR3 is CASSLRGLNTDTQYF. The CDR3 DNA follows: TGTGCCAGCAGTTTGAGGGGGCTGAACACAGATACGCAGTATTTT.

The chain combines TRBV14 with TRBJ2-1; no reliable D call. Germline-derived CDR1 and CDR2 are SGHDN and FVKESK. The CDR3 runs 15 residues. Deletions cut 0 bases from V and 2 bases from J, with 8 bases between. CDR3 nucleotide sequence: TGTGCCAGCAGCCAAGAAGGGTACACCTACAATGAGCAGTTCTTC. Protein product: CASSQEGYTYNEQFF. The full variable domain, completed using reference TRBV14 and TRBJ2-1, is EAGVTQFPSHSVIEKGQTVTLRCDPISGHDNLYWYRRVMGKEIKFLLHFVKESKQDESGMPNNRFLAERTGGTYSTLKVQPAELEDSGVYFCASSQEGYTYNEQFFGPGTRLTVL.

This clonotype was seen a handful of times. Written as DNA, the CDR3 is TGTGCCTGGAGTCTCCAGGGATCTGAAGCTTTCTTT. It yields the protein CAWSLQGSEAFF. The V call is TRBV30, the J call TRBJ1-1, with D perhaps TRBD1 (5 bases). The CDR3 extends over 12 amino acids. V lost 2 bases, J lost 6 bases, and 10 bases lay in between. From germline, CDR1 is GTSNPN and CDR2 SVGIG (reference sequence).

The V and J genes are TRBV12-3 or TRBV12-4 and TRBJ2-3, with TRBD1 as a possible D gene (6 bases). The CDR3 runs to 14 residues. The V end was cut by 5 bases, the J end by 4 bases, with 13 bases between. The DNA for the CDR3 is TGTGCCAGCAGTATCAGGGGAAGCGCAGATACGCAGTATTTT. Amino acids: CASSIRGSADTQYF.

The V and J genes are TRBV7-9 and TRBJ2-7; 12 nucleotides align to TRBD2. CDR1 is SEHNR, CDR2 FQNEAQ, per germline (reference sequence). Trimming cost V 3 bases and J 7 bases; bases outside gene matches: 16. The CDR3 loop spans 18 amino acids. CDR3 region: CASSFRLAGALPNNEQYF. The CDR3 DNA follows: TGTGCCAGCAGCTTCCGACTAGCGGGAGCCCTCCCCAACAATGAGCAGTACTTC.

Only a few counts were recorded for this clonotype. The V call is TRBV12-3 or TRBV12-4, the J call TRBJ2-1; 11 nucleotides line up with TRBD2. V shed 4 bases and J 7 bases; nucleotides not matched to a gene: 6. This CDR3 is built from 15 residues. The CDR3 bases are TGTGCCAGCAGTTGGCTAGCGGGAGGAGATAATGAGCAGTTCTTC. This codes for CASSWLAGGDNEQFF.

V and J are TRBV28 and TRBJ2-1; D gene ambiguous. This CDR3 comprises 14 residues. Trimming shortened V by 3 bases and J by 5 bases, and 11 bases separated the two germline ends. Per the germline V gene, CDR1 is MDHEN and CDR2 is SYDVKM. The CDR3 loop is CASSFFPRNNEQFF. CDR3 coding DNA: TGTGCCAGCAGTTTCTTCCCCAGGAACAATGAGCAGTTCTTC.

The gene calls are TRBV28 and TRBJ2-7; the D is unclear. Germline lookup yields CDR1 MDHEN and CDR2 SYDVKM. The CDR3 runs to 12 residues. Trimming pared 5 bases from V and 3 bases from J, leaving 8 bases between. This chain's CDR3 is CASSRHGYEQYF. CDR3 nucleotides: TGTGCCAGCAGTCGCCACGGCTACGAGCAGTACTTC. Drawing the rest from reference TRBV28 and TRBJ2-7, the complete variable domain is DVKVTQSSRYLVKRTGEKVFLECVQDMDHENMFWYRQDPGLGLRLIYFSYDVKMKEKGDIPEGYSVSREKKERFSLILESASTNQTSMYLCASSRHGYEQYFGPGTRLTVT.

The V gene is TRBV20-1, the J gene TRBJ2-5; D not certain. Per the germline V gene, CDR1 is DFQATT and CDR2 is SNEGSKA (reference sequence). The CDR3 runs 12 residues. Trimming removed 0 bases at V and 5 bases at J, with 7 bases between. CDR3 sequence reads: CSARDSWETQYF. CDR3 nucleotides: TGCAGTGCTAGAGACAGTTGGGAGACCCAGTACTTC.

This rearrangement joins TRBV4-1 to TRBJ2-5; D gene unclear. V lost 0 bases, J lost 5 bases, and 10 bases lay in between. This CDR3 comprises 14 residues. Germline-derived CDR1 and CDR2 are MGHRA and YSYEKL. CDR3 in DNA: TGCGCCAGCAGCCAAGAGTGGTGGGCGGAGACCCAGTACTTC. This encodes CASSQEWWAETQYF.

The V call is TRBV28, the J call TRBJ1-1; D gene uncertain. Per germline, CDR1 MDHEN and CDR2 SYDVKM. Trimming shortened V by 5 bases and J by 2 bases, and 12 bases separated the two germline ends. The CDR3 consists of 14 residues. As DNA, the CDR3 is TGTGCCAGCAGTGTCCCTGAGGTAAACACTGAAGCTTTCTTT. Translation gives CASSVPEVNTEAFF.

This clonotype was recorded a few times. The chain joins TRBV10-3 to TRBJ2-3, with a possible D match to TRBD2 (5 bases). The CDR3 has 17 amino acids. CDR1 is ENHRY and CDR2 is SYGVKD in the germline V gene. Between the trimmed V and J ends, which lost 7 bases and 1 base, there was a span of 21 bases. The CDR3 DNA reads TGTGCCATCAAGGGAGCGGTAGTTGACGGCGGCACAGATACGCAGTATTTT. Translated, it gives CAIKGAVVDGGTDTQYF.

The J gene is TRBJ2-1, the V gene TRBV27; TRBD2 is a possible D gene (6 bases). Germline CDR1 is MNHEY and CDR2 is SMNVEV (reference sequence). V was clipped by 8 bases and J by 0 bases, with 14 bases between them. This CDR3 spans 15 amino acids. The DNA for the CDR3 is TGTGCCAGCGGGGTTCGCGGGATCTCCTACAATGAGCAGTTCTTC. Translating it yields CASGVRGISYNEQFF.